This entry concerns a single T cell receptor (beta chain). Repertoires were generated with immunoSEQ multiplex PCR, while TCRdb's copy carries only in-frame clones and drops some. This table has about 69,000 clones, about 90% appearing once. This specimen comes from a study of technical replicates of blood from a few donors. Sequenced sample: PBMCs. The source is a human donor in good health. Some clones in this sample may be carry-over from other donors' samples.

The CDR3 loop reads CASSPSPGGIDTQYF. The CDR3 DNA reads as TGTGCCAGCAGCCCGAGCCCCGGGGGGATAGATACGCAGTATTTT. J is TRBJ2-3 and V is TRBV7-3; TRBD2 agrees at 7 bases. The germline gives CDR1 SGHTA, CDR2 FQGTGA. Trimming removed 5 bases from V and 5 bases from J; junction bases left unmatched: 10. The CDR3 has 15 amino acids.